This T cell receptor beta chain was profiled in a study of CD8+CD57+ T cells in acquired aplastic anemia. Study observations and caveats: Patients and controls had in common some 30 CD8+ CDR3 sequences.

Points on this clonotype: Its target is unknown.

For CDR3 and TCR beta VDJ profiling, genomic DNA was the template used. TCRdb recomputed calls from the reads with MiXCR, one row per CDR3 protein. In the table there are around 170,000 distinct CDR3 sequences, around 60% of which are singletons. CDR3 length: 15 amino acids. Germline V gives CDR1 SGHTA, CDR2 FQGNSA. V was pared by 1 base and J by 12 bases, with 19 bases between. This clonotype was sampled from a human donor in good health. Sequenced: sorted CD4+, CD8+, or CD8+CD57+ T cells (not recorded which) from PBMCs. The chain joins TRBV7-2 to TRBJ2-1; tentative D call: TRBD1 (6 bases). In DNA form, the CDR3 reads TGTGCCAGCAGCTTAGTCAGGACAGCCACAGATACGCAGTTCTTC. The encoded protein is CASSLVRTATDTQFF.